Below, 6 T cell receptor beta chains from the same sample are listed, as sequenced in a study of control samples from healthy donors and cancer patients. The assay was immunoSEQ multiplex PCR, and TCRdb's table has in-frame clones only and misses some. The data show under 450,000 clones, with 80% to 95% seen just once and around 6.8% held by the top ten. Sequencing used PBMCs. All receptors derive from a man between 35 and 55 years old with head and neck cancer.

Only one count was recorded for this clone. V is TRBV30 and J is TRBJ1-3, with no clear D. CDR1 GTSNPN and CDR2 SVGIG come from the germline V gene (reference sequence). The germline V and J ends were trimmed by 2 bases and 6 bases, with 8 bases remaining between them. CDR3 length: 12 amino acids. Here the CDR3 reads CAWSLLLNTIYF. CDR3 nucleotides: TGTGCCTGGAGTTTACTGCTAAACACCATATATTTT.

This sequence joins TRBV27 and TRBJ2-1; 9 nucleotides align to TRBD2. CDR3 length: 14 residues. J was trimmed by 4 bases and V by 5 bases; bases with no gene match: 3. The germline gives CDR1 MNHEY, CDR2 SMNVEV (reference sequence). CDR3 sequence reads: CASSRREGYNEQFF. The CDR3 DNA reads TGTGCCAGCAGTAGGCGGGAGGGGTACAATGAGCAGTTCTTC.

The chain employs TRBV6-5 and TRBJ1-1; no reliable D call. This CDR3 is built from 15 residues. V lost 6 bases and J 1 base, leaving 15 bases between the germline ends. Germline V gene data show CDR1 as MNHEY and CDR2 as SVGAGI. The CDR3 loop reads CASSPVAAPNTEAFF. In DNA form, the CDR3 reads TGTGCCAGCAGCCCGGTCGCGGCTCCGAACACTGAAGCTTTCTTT.

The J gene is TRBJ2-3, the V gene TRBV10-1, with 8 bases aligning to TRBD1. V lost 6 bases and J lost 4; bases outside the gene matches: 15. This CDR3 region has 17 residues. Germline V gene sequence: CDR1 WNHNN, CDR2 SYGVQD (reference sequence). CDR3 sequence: CASSSGSGGHRADTQYF. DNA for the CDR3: TGCGCCAGCAGCTCCGGCTCAGGGGGCCATAGGGCAGATACGCAGTATTTT.

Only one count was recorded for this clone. For the CDR3, the DNA is TGTGCCAGCAGCTTAAACGGCCAGTACTACGAGCAGTACTTC. Translated: CASSLNGQYYEQYF. The chain carries TRBV7-2 and TRBJ2-7, with no clear D. The V gene's germline CDR1 is SGHTA and CDR2 FQGNSA. The CDR3 length is 14 residues. V was shortened by 2 bases and J by 3 bases, with 11 bases between the two germline ends.

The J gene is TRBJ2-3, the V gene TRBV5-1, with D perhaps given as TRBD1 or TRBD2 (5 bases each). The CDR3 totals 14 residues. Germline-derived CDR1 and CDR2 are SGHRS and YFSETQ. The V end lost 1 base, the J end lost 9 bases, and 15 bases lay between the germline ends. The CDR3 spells CASSLNRDLSTQYF. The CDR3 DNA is TGCGCCAGCAGCTTGAACCGGGACCTCAGCACGCAGTATTTT.